This T cell receptor beta chain was observed in a study of shared clonotypes between healthy human individuals. Assay: immunoSEQ multiplex PCR; the TCRdb copy retains only in-frame clones and omits some. The table includes a few million clones, 80% to 95% detected once. This CDR3 has 13 amino acids. This receptor was obtained from a man in his late teens or twenties in good health. Some clones in this sample may be carry-over from other donors' samples. The chain recombines TRBV7-5 with TRBJ2-7. TRBV7-5 is a documented pseudogene. Sequences were obtained from naive CD4+ T cells from PBMCs. Subset here: CD45RA+ positively selected. The CDR3 reads CARSLGTNYEQYF. DNA for the CDR3: TGTGCCAGAAGCTTAGGAACCAACTACGAGCAGTACTTC.